This T cell receptor beta chain appears in the sequencing data of a study of graft-versus-host responses after intestinal transplantation. Study-wide results and caveats: An association linked early post-transplant HvG declines with peak circulating GvH clone levels. Some patients had graft-donor T cell macrochimerism. In their allografts, the ratios of graft-versus-host to host-versus-graft T cell clones were high. The recipient marrow held GvH clones, and some of them showed up first in ileum or blood.

Assay: immunoSEQ multiplex PCR; the TCRdb copy retains only in-frame clones and omits some. The sample lists about 14,000 clones, about 95% seen once, with 0.6% to 0.85% in the top ten. Of note for this clone: Its antigen is unknown.

The V gene's germline CDR1 is SEHNR and CDR2 FQNEAQ (reference sequence). V dropped 1 base and J dropped 7 bases, with 5 bases sitting between them. The CDR3 length is 12 residues. The receptor comes from a human patient who received an intestinal transplant, so some T cells may come from the graft donor. The genes are TRBV7-9 and TRBJ2-4; no clear D. This specimen was PBMCs, taken 9 days after transplant. CDR3 sequence reads: CASSLVRNIQYF. The CDR3 region has the DNA TGTGCCAGCAGCTTAGTGAGGAACATTCAGTACTTC.